This T cell receptor (beta chain) was sequenced in a study of blood T cell repertoires in COVID-19. The protocol was immunoSEQ multiplex PCR, while the TCRdb copy is restricted to in-frame clones and leaves out a portion. The sample has fewer than 350,000 clones; about nine tenths are singletons. This CDR3 comprises 15 residues. The junction had 9 bases not matched to a gene; V was cut back by 5 bases and J by 8 bases. Germline V gene lookup returns CDR1 LNHDA and CDR2 SQIVND (reference sequence). The TCR originated in a man younger than 40 with COVID-19, enrolled during active disease. Sample: peripheral blood. The chain combines TRBV19 with TRBJ1-4, with 9 bases matching TRBD1. CDR3 sequence reads: CASSGETGGREKLFF. For the CDR3, the DNA is TGTGCCAGTAGTGGGGAGACAGGGGGTCGCGAAAAACTGTTTTTT. The full variable domain, completed using reference TRBV19 and TRBJ1-4, is DGGITQSPKYLFRKEGQNVTLSCEQNLNHDAMYWYRQDPGQGLRLIYYSQIVNDFQKGDIAEGYSVSREKKESFPLTVTSAQKNPTAFYLCASSGETGGREKLFFGSGTQLSVL.